The rows below give T cell receptor beta chains drawn from one sample of a study of identical twins. From the 5' RACE reads, TCRdb called clonotypes with MiXCR, one entry per CDR3 protein. The profile covers around 500,000 distinct CDR3 sequences, with 14% appearing a single time and over 0.5% taken by the ten largest. These same records also appear under a second study, on yellow fever vaccine responses in identical twins.

The sequencing input was CD4+ T cells sorted from blood. The receptors originated from a woman between 18 and 30 years old in good health. CDR3s include the opening cysteine and the closing phenylalanine or tryptophan. Fields, in order: J gene, D gene, V gene, clone size, CDR3 protein, CDR3 DNA. The D gene is left open where the match is weak. A row's size may be missing; if present it is once, few, many or a size class.

TRBJ1-6	TRBD1	TRBV4-3	-	CASSQGGTGRSLHF	TGCGCCAGCAGCCAAGGGGGGACAGGTCGATCCCTCCACTTT
TRBJ1-4	-	TRBV9	-	CASSTRGSTNEKLFF	TGTGCCAGCAGCACCCGGGGGTCGACTAATGAAAAACTGTTTTTT
TRBJ1-2	-	TRBV13	few	CASSLRQTANYGYTF	TGTGCCAGCAGCTTAAGGCAGACGGCTAACTATGGCTACACCTTC
TRBJ2-5	TRBD2	TRBV7-2	-	CASSLRLSGGHQETQYF	TGTGCCAGCAGCTTACGTCTCAGCGGGGGGCACCAAGAGACCCAGTACTTC
TRBJ2-1	-	TRBV10-3	-	CAISGAGTQVAVF	TGTGCCATCAGTGGAGCAGGGACCCAGGTAGCGGTCTTC
TRBJ2-1	-	TRBV10-3	-	CAISGTGLPQFF	TGTGCCATCAGTGGTACGGGACTCCCACAGTTCTTC
TRBJ1-1	-	TRBV20-1	-	CSALLDSLNTEAFF	TGCAGTGCTCTCCTGGACAGTTTGAACACTGAAGCTTTCTTT
TRBJ1-1	-	TRBV20-1	few	CSARAGGNTEAFF	TGCAGTGCTAGAGCGGGCGGGAACACTGAAGCTTTCTTT
TRBJ1-1	TRBD1	TRBV7-2	few	CASSLLRTGRNTEAFF	TGTGCCAGCAGCTTACTACGGACAGGCAGGAACACTGAAGCTTTCTTT
TRBJ2-6	TRBD1	TRBV28	-	CASSRWDRGSGANVLTF	TGTGCCAGCAGTCGCTGGGACAGGGGCTCTGGGGCCAACGTCCTGACTTTC
TRBJ1-1	-	TRBV6-5	-	CASSYSKWTEAFF	TGTGCCAGCAGTTACTCGAAGTGGACTGAAGCTTTCTTT
TRBJ2-2	TRBD2	TRBV5-1	many	CASSLAGVAGIKNTGELFF	TGCGCCAGCAGCTTGGCCGGGGTAGCGGGCATAAAGAACACCGGGGAGCTGTTTTTT
TRBJ2-7	-	TRBV29-1	-	CSAGRGAYEQYF	TGCAGCGCAGGGCGGGGCGCCTACGAGCAGTACTTC
TRBJ1-2	-	TRBV28	few	CASSLGQHGYTF	TGTGCCAGCAGTTTGGGACAACATGGCTACACCTTC
TRBJ2-7	TRBD1	TRBV11-2	few	CASSLVKTGQGFGWSSYEQYF	TGTGCCAGCAGCTTAGTGAAAACGGGACAGGGGTTCGGCTGGAGCTCCTACGAGCAGTACTTC
TRBJ2-1	TRBD1	TRBV5-6	few	CASTYIDRDNEQFF	TGTGCCAGCACCTATATTGACAGGGACAATGAGCAGTTCTTC
TRBJ2-1	-	TRBV5-1	-	CASSQSGGGQFF	TGCGCCAGCAGCCAATCAGGGGGAGGGCAGTTCTTC
TRBJ2-1	TRBD2	TRBV7-2	-	CASSSGLAGVNEQFF	TGTGCCAGCAGCTCGGGACTAGCGGGAGTGAATGAGCAGTTCTTC
TRBJ2-4	-	TRBV7-2	few	CASSTAPKNIQYF	TGTGCCAGCAGCACGGCACCCAAAAACATTCAGTACTTC
TRBJ2-2	-	TRBV7-2	many	CASSSHRAGELFF	TGTGCCAGCAGCTCACACCGGGCCGGGGAGCTGTTTTTT
TRBJ1-5	TRBD1	TRBV7-8	-	CASSKPGQGSNQPQHF	TGTGCCAGCAGCAAACCGGGACAGGGTAGCAATCAGCCCCAGCATTTT
TRBJ2-7	TRBD2	TRBV27	few	CASSPLAGALYEQYF	TGTGCCAGCAGTCCCCTAGCGGGGGCTCTCTACGAGCAGTACTTC